The 30 T cell receptor beta chains reported below all come from one sample, sequenced in a study of blood T cells in healthy people across ages. Sample-barcoded 5' priming and a J-beta primer mix drove a second PCR of about 7 to 12 cycles. TCRdb re-called the 5' RACE reads through MiXCR, storing one row per CDR3 protein. Here the sample spans hundreds of thousands of distinct CDR3 sequences, 55% to 75% being singletons. The specimen sequenced was blood. The receptors derive from a man aged 30 to 45 in good health.

This clonotype was observed a few times. For the CDR3, the DNA is TGCAGTGCTAACGGCTACACCTTC. It is translated as CSANGYTF. The V call is TRBV20-1, the J call TRBJ1-2; D is ambiguous. Trimming took 4 bases from V and 8 from J, leaving 2 bases between them. CDR1 is DFQATT, CDR2 SNEGSKA, per germline (reference sequence). The CDR3 is 8 residues long.

The V call is TRBV5-1, the J call TRBJ2-4, with a possible D match to TRBD2 (6 bases). Judging by the DNA end, TRBJ2-7 fits better; the J call may be wrong. The germline gives CDR1 SGHRS, CDR2 YFSETQ. CDR3 length: 13 amino acids. CDR3 loop: CASSLTIGGEQYF. The DNA for the CDR3 is TGCGCCAGCAGCCTCACAATCGGGGGCGAGCAGTACTTC.

This chain uses TRBV5-6 with TRBJ2-1; 8 bases are a match to TRBD2. The J segment lost 0 bases and the V segment lost 0 bases, leaving 2 bases of the junction unmatched. The CDR3 sequence is 16 residues long. Looked up from germline, CDR1 is SGHDT and CDR2 is YYEEEE. The CDR3 loop reads CASSLERGSSYNEQFF. CDR3 DNA: TGTGCCAGCAGCTTGGAGCGGGGGAGCTCCTACAATGAGCAGTTCTTC.

The chain recombines TRBV6-1 with TRBJ1-2; D possibly corresponds to TRBD1 (6 bases). This CDR3 is built from 15 residues. Germline V gene data show CDR1 as MNHNS and CDR2 as SASEGT. Between the trimmed V and J ends, which lost 2 bases and 4 bases, there was a span of 14 bases. CDR3 sequence reads: CASSEIAGASYGYTF. For the CDR3, the DNA is TGTGCCAGCAGTGAAATAGCAGGGGCGAGCTATGGCTACACCTTC.

The chain carries TRBV4-2 and TRBJ2-7; 9 bases are shared with TRBD2. The CDR3 runs to 17 residues. Germline CDR1 reads LGHNA; CDR2 reads YNFKEQ. V shed 0 bases and J 3 bases; nucleotides not matched to a gene: 9. CDR3 residues: CASSQEYLRGRDYEQYF. The CDR3 DNA reads TGTGCCAGCAGCCAAGAATACCTCCGCGGGAGGGACTACGAGCAGTACTTC.

This clonotype was detected once. V gene TRBV4-1 combines with J gene TRBJ2-2, with unresolved D. The CDR3 sequence is 16 residues long. Per the germline V gene, CDR1 is MGHRA and CDR2 is YSYEKL. V dropped 3 bases and J dropped 3 bases, with 14 bases sitting between them. DNA of the CDR3: TGCGCCAGCAGCCAGTCGTATCCGGCCTACACCGGGGAGCTGTTTTTT. Its protein product is CASSQSYPAYTGELFF.

This clonotype was seen a single time. This chain uses TRBV11-2 with TRBJ2-4; no reliable D call. Germline assignment: CDR1 SGHAT and CDR2 FQNNGV. The CDR3 extends over 12 amino acids. The ends were cut back, 0 bases at V and 5 bases at J, with 2 bases in the middle. CDR3 protein: CASSLDQNIQYF. The CDR3 nucleotides are TGTGCCAGCAGCTTAGATCAAAACATTCAGTACTTC.

Only one count was recorded for this clonotype. A much more abundant neighbour one base away suggests this may be a read error. The chain uses TRBV29-1 and TRBJ2-6; possible D gene TRBD1, 5 bases. CDR3 length: 13 amino acids. The V gene's germline CDR1 is SQVTM and CDR2 ANQGSEA. Trimming took off 8 bases at V and 0 bases at J, with 8 bases between the two ends. CDR3 sequence: CSIQGSGANVLTF. CDR3 DNA sequence: TGCAGCATTCAGGGCTCTGGGGCCAACGTCCTGACTTTC.

The CDR3 DNA follows: TGCAGTGCTATAGGACAGAACTCCTACGAGCAGTACTTC. This gives the protein CSAIGQNSYEQYF. The chain joins TRBV20-1 to TRBJ2-7; TRBD1 might be the D (6 bases). Germline loops: CDR1 DFQATT, CDR2 SNEGSKA (reference sequence). CDR3 length: 13 amino acids. Trimming removed 4 bases at V and 0 bases at J, with 10 bases between.

Ten or more counts support this clonotype. This chain connects TRBV14 to TRBJ2-5; tentatively, D is TRBD2 (6 bases). The V end lost 8 bases, the J end lost 7 bases, and 23 bases lay between the germline ends. The CDR3 has 15 amino acids. Germline CDR1 SGHDN, CDR2 FVKESK. This CDR3 reads CASAPGTPRGATQYF. CDR3 nucleotide sequence: TGTGCCAGCGCTCCAGGGACTCCCCGCGGAGCGACCCAGTACTTC.

V gene TRBV7-9 combines with J gene TRBJ1-4; TRBD1 agrees at 7 bases. With 3 bases clipped from V and 5 bases from J, the junction kept 12 bases outside the gene matches. Germline loops: CDR1 SEHNR, CDR2 FQNEAQ (reference sequence). The CDR3 has 17 amino acids. DNA for the CDR3: TGTGCCAGCAGCTTTAGGACCCCGACAGGGTCCAATGAAAAACTGTTTTTT. This sequence encodes CASSFRTPTGSNEKLFF.

The rearrangement links TRBV20-1 to TRBJ2-5, with 7 nucleotides matching TRBD1. V lost 3 bases and J lost 2; bases outside the gene matches: 9. Germline V gene lookup returns CDR1 DFQATT and CDR2 SNEGSKA (reference sequence). The CDR3 totals 15 residues. CDR3 DNA: TGCAGTGCTAGGAGACAGGGCTCTTCACAAGAGACCCAGTACTTC. Translating it yields CSARRQGSSQETQYF.

The rearrangement uses TRBV28 and TRBJ1-4, with unresolved D. The CDR3 is made up of 16 amino acids. CDR1 MDHEN and CDR2 SYDVKM come from the germline V gene. Trimming cost V 0 bases and J 2 bases, with 10 bases left between them. CDR3 DNA sequence: TGTGCCAGCAGTTTATGGGGGATTGACACTAATGAAAAACTGTTTTTT. Its protein is CASSLWGIDTNEKLFF.

Here the CDR3 reads CASKPTGNNEKLFF. The CDR3 coding sequence is TGTGCCAGTAAACCGACAGGAAATAATGAAAAACTGTTTTTT. The chain carries TRBV7-3 and TRBJ1-4, with TRBD1 as a possible D gene (6 bases). The germline gives CDR1 SGHTA, CDR2 FQGTGA. The CDR3 runs 14 residues. Trimming removed 9 bases at V and 4 bases at J, with 15 bases between.

The gene calls are TRBV24-1 and TRBJ1-4; TRBD1 matches at 8 bases. The CDR3 sequence is 19 residues long. Germline V gives CDR1 KGHDR, CDR2 SFDVKD. The ends lost 6 bases at V and 8 bases at J; junction bases unmatched: 22. Here the CDR3 DNA reads TGTGCCACCAGTCGTCCGGGACAGGTCTCGGGCCTTGGATGGGAAAAACTGTTTTTT. Translation gives CATSRPGQVSGLGWEKLFF.

This chain connects TRBV25-1 to TRBJ1-2, with D possibly being TRBD1 (5 bases). CDR1 and CDR2 from the germline V gene are MGHDK and SYGVNS. V was trimmed by 4 bases and J by 7 bases, leaving 7 bases between them. The length of the CDR3 is 11 residues. CDR3 coding DNA: TGTGCCAGCAGTGCAGGGTTTGGCTACACCTTC. This codes for CASSAGFGYTF.

Regarding this clonotype: An end of the junction differs from the germline gene, which may be a read error. This sequence joins TRBV20-1 and TRBJ2-6; the match to TRBD2 covers 12 bases. CDR3 size: 18 residues. In germline, CDR1 is DFQATT, CDR2 SNEGSKA (reference sequence). CDR3 sequence: CSARPKTSGSSGANVLTF. DNA for the CDR3: TGCAGCGCTAGACCGAAGACTAGCGGGAGCTCTGGGGCCAACGTCCTGACTTTC.

The chain links TRBV20-1 to TRBJ1-1, with D tentatively TRBD1 (5 bases). Trimming took 3 bases from V and 5 from J, leaving 13 bases between them. Per the germline V gene, CDR1 is DFQATT and CDR2 is SNEGSKA (reference sequence). The CDR3 loop spans 13 amino acids. The CDR3 DNA reads as TGCAGTGCTAGTGCAGGGAGATGGACTGAAGCTTTCTTT. This translates into CSASAGRWTEAFF.

The chain links TRBV7-9 to TRBJ2-5; D not certain. Germline CDR1 is SEHNR and CDR2 is FQNEAQ (reference sequence). This CDR3 is built from 12 residues. V lost 7 bases, J lost 11 bases, and 17 bases lay in between. The CDR3 is CASNSKYNEQYF. CDR3 DNA: TGTGCCAGCAACTCGAAGTACAATGAGCAGTACTTC.

This chain connects TRBV20-1 to TRBJ2-4; the match to TRBD2 covers 7 bases. This CDR3 region has 13 residues. Germline loops: CDR1 DFQATT, CDR2 SNEGSKA (reference sequence). With V trimmed by 7 bases and J by 4 bases, 7 bases remained unmatched. CDR3 coding DNA: TGCAGTGTCATCCCTAGCGGTAAAAACATTCAGTACTTC. Protein: CSVIPSGKNIQYF.

This clonotype has only a few counts. V gene TRBV11-1 combines with J gene TRBJ2-3; D could derive from TRBD1 or TRBD2 (5 bases each). This CDR3 has 14 residues. The V end lost 8 bases, the J end lost 0 bases, and 12 bases lay between the germline ends. Germline CDR1 reads SGHAT; CDR2 reads FQDESV (reference sequence). CDR3: CASRGRLSTDTQYF. The CDR3 DNA reads as TGTGCCAGCCGGGGACGGCTTAGCACAGATACGCAGTATTTT.

This chain links TRBV20-1 with TRBJ2-3; a possible D gene is TRBD1 (6 bases). Trimming removed 0 bases from V and 2 bases from J, with 12 bases in between. Germline V gene sequence: CDR1 DFQATT, CDR2 SNEGSKA (reference sequence). CDR3 length: 15 amino acids. The CDR3 bases are TGCAGTGCTAGAGATCCCAGGGGTTCCACAGATACGCAGTATTTT. This sequence encodes CSARDPRGSTDTQYF.

The chain carries TRBV18 and TRBJ2-1; 8 bases fit TRBD2. The length of the CDR3 is 16 residues. Germline V CDR1 and CDR2: KGHSH, LQKENI. Unmatched junction bases numbered 9, after V lost 3 bases and J lost 5 bases. Here the CDR3 reads CASSPTLAGENNEQFF. The CDR3 bases are TGTGCCAGCTCACCTACGCTAGCGGGCGAAAACAATGAGCAGTTCTTC. Based on the CDR3 plus reference TRBV18 and TRBJ2-1, the full variable domain is NAGVMQNPRHLVRRRGQEARLRCSPMKGHSHVYWYRQLPEEGLKFMVYLQKENIIDESGMPKERFSAEFPKEGPSILRIQQVVRGDSAAYFCASSPTLAGENNEQFFGPGTRLTVL.

This clonotype was counted once. The chain is built from TRBV4-1 and TRBJ2-7; D unclear. This CDR3 contains 12 residues. Trimming shortened V by 0 bases and J by 10 bases, and 10 bases separated the two germline ends. In germline, CDR1 is MGHRA, CDR2 YSYEKL. CDR3 bases: TGCGCCAGCAGCCAAGAGCGAGGTTCTCAGTACTTC. Protein sequence: CASSQERGSQYF.

The chain employs TRBV12-3 or TRBV12-4 and TRBJ2-3; weak D call: TRBD2 (6 bases). V was trimmed by 4 bases and J by 4 bases, leaving 21 bases between them. The CDR3 sequence is 17 residues long. In DNA, the CDR3 is TGTGCCAGCAGTTCTCATAGCGGCAGTGTAAGTCCAGATACGCAGTATTTT. Amino acids: CASSSHSGSVSPDTQYF.

This clonotype was seen only a few times. This sequence joins TRBV14 and TRBJ1-2; no definite D call. The germline gives CDR1 SGHDN, CDR2 FVKESK. This CDR3 region has 13 residues. V lost 5 bases, J lost 4 bases, and 11 bases lay in between. The DNA for the CDR3 is TGTGCCAGCAGCAACGGGCTTTCCTATGGCTACACCTTC. Its translation is CASSNGLSYGYTF.

The chain has TRBV7-2 and TRBJ1-6; 10 bases line up with TRBD1. The germline V gene encodes CDR1 SGHTA and CDR2 FQGNSA. V shed 5 bases and J 10 bases; nucleotides not matched to a gene: 11. The CDR3 length is 16 residues. CDR3 nucleotides: TGTGCCAGCAGCCGCGGACAGGGGGAGGTCTGGTCACCCCTCCACTTT. Translation: CASSRGQGEVWSPLHF.

The V gene is TRBV5-1, the J gene TRBJ2-1; perhaps TRBD2 as D (5 bases). Germline CDR1 and CDR2: SGHRS and YFSETQ. The CDR3 runs to 15 residues. With 4 bases removed from V and 9 bases from J, the gap between germline ends came to 20 bases. Here the CDR3 DNA reads TGCGCCAGCAGCACGACCAGCGGAGTCGGCAGTGAGCAGTTCTTC. As protein: CASSTTSGVGSEQFF.

This clonotype was observed a single time. The chain couples TRBV6-5 to TRBJ1-6; TRBD1 aligns across 9 bases. The CDR3 runs to 17 residues. Trimming took 0 bases from V and 10 from J; bases not matched to a gene: 10. Germline V gene data show CDR1 as MNHEY and CDR2 as SVGAGI. The CDR3 region is CASSYSGQGGRGSPLHF. DNA of the CDR3: TGTGCCAGCAGTTACTCGGGACAGGGAGGACGCGGGTCACCCCTCCACTTT.

V gene TRBV20-1 combines with J gene TRBJ1-1; 9 positions agree with TRBD1. Unmatched junction bases numbered 16, after V lost 5 bases and J lost 3 bases. This CDR3 is built from 17 residues. The germline V gene has CDR1 DFQATT and CDR2 SNEGSKA (reference sequence). The CDR3 nucleotides are TGCAGTGCTTTTCCAGGGACAGGGCATCGAGGGGACACTGAAGCTTTCTTT. Amino acids: CSAFPGTGHRGDTEAFF.